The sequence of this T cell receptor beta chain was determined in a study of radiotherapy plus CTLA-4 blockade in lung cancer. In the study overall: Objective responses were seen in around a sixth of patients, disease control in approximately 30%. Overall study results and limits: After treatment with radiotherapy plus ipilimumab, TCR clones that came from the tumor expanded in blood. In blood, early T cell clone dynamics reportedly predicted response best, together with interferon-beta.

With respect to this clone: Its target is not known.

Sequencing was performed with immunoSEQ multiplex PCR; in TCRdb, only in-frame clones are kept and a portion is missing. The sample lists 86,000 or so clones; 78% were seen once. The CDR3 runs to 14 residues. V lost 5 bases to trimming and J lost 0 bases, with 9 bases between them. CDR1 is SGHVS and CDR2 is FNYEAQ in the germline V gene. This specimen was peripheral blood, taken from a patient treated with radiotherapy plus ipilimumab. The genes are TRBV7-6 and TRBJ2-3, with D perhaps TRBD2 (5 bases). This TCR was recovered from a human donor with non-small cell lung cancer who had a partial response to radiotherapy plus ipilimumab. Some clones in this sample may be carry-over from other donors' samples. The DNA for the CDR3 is TGTGCCAGCAGCGGACTTACTAGCACAGATACGCAGTATTTT. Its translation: CASSGLTSTDTQYF.